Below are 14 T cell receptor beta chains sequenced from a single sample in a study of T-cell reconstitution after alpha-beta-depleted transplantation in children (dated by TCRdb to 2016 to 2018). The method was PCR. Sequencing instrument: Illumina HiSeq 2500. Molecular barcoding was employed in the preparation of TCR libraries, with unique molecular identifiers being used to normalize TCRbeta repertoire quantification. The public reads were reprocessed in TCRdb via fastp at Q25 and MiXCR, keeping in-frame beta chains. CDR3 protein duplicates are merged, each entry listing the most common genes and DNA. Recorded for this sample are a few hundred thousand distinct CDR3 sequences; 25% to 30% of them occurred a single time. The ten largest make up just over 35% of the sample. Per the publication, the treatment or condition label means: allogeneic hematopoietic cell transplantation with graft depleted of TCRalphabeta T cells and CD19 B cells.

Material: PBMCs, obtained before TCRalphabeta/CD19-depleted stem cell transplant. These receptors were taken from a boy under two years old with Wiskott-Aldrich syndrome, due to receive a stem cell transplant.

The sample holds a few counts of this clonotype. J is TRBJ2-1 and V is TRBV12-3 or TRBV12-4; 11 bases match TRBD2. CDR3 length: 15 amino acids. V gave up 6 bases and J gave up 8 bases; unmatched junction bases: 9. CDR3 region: CASRQTSGSLYEQFF. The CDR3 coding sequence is TGTGCCAGCAGGCAAACTAGCGGGAGTCTCTATGAGCAGTTCTTC.

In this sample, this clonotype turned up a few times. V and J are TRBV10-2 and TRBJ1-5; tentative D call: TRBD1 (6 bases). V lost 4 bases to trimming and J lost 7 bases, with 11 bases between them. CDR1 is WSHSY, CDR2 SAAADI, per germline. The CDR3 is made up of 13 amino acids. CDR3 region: CASSAPGAQPQHF. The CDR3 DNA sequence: TGCGCCAGCAGTGCCCCAGGGGCCCAGCCCCAGCATTTT.

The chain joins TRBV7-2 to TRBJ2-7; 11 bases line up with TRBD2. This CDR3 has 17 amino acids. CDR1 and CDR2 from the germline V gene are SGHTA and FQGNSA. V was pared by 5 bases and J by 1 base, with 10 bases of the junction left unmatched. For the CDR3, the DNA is TGTGCCAGCAGCCCCTTTCGACTAGCGGGACGATCCTACGAGCAGTACTTC. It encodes CASSPFRLAGRSYEQYF.

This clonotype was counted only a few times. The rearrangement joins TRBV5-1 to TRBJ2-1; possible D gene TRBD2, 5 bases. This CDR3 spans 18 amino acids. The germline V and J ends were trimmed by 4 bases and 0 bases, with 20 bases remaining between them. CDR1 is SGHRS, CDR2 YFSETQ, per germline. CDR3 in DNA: TGCGCCAGCAGCCGCCCTCCTTTAAGCGGAAGCTCCTACAATGAGCAGTTCTTC. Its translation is CASSRPPLSGSSYNEQFF.

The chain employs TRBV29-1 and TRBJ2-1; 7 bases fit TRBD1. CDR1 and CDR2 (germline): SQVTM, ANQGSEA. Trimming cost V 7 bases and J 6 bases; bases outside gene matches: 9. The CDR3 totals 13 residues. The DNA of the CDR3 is TGCAGCGAGAAAACAGGGGTTTCCAATGAGCAGTTCTTC. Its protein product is CSEKTGVSNEQFF.

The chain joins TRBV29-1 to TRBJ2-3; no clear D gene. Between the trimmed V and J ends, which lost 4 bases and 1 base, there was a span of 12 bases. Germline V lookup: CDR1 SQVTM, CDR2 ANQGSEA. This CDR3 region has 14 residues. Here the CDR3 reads CSVVFMLGTDTQYF. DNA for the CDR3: TGCAGCGTTGTATTTATGCTCGGCACAGATACGCAGTATTTT.

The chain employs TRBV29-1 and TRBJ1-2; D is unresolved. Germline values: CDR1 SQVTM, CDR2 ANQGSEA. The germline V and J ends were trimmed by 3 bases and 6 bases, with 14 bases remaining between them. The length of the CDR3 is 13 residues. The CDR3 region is CSVDKAASDGYTF. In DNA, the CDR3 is TGCAGCGTTGATAAGGCAGCCTCCGATGGCTACACCTTC. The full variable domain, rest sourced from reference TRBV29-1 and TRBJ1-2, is SAVISQKPSRDICQRGTSLTIQCQVDSQVTMMFWYRQQPGQSLTLIATANQGSEATYESGFVIDKFPISRPNLTFSTLTVSNMSPEDSSIYLCSVDKAASDGYTFGSGTRLTVV.

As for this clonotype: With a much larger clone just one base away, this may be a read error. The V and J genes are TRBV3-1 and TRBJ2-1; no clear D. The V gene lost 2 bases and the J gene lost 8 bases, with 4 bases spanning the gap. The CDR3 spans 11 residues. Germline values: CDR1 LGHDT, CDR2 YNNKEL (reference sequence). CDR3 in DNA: TGTGCCAGCAGCCAACTGGATGAGCAGTTCTTC. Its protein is CASSQLDEQFF.

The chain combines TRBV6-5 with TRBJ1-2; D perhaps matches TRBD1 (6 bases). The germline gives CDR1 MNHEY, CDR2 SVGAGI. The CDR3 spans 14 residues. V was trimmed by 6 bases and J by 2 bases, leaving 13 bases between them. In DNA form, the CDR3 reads TGTGCCAGCAGCGGGACCAGGGGAAACTATGGCTACACCTTC. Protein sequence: CASSGTRGNYGYTF.

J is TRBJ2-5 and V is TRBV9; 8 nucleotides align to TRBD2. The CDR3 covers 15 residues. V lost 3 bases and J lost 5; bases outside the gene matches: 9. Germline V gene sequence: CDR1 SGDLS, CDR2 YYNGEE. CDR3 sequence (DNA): TGTGCCAGCAGCGCTCTAGCGGGCGTAAGGGAGACCCAGTACTTC. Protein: CASSALAGVRETQYF.

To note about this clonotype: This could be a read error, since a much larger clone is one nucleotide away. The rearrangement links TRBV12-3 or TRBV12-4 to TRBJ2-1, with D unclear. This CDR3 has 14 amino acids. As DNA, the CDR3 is TGTGCCAGCAGTAGGGAAAGCTCCTACAATGTGCAGTTCTTC. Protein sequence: CASSRESSYNVQFF.

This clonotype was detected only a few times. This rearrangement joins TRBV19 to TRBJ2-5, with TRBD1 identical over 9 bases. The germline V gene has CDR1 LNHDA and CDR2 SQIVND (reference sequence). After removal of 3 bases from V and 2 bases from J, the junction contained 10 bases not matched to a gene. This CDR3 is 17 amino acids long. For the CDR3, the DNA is TGTGCCAGTAGTATGCTCTTAACCGGGACAGGGCAAGAGACCCAGTACTTC. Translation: CASSMLLTGTGQETQYF.

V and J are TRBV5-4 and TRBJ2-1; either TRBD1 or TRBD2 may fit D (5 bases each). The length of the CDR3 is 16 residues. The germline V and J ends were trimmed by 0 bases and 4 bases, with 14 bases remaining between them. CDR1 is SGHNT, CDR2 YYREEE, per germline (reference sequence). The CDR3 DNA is TGTGCCAGCAGCTTGGTGGACATGGGACGATACAATGAGCAGTTCTTC. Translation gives CASSLVDMGRYNEQFF.

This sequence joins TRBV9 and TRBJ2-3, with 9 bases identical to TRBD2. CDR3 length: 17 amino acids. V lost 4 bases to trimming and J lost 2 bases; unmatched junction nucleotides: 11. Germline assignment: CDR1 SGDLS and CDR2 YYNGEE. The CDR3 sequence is CASSPRGAGGPTDTQYF. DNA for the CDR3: TGTGCCAGCAGCCCTCGAGGGGCGGGAGGGCCCACAGATACGCAGTATTTT.